Shown below are 2 T cell receptor beta chains from a single sample sequenced in a study of T-cell memory formation after mild COVID-19 (dated by TCRdb to the early 2020s). Library creation used 5' RACE. Reads for this sample came from an Illumina NovaSeq 6000. TCRdb itself trimmed the public reads at Q25 with fastp, ran MiXCR and retained productive beta chains. For every CDR3 protein sequence, its rows merge into one entry that carries the most common genes and DNA. The sample data list about 500,000 distinct CDR3 sequences, and 20% of these were observed just once. Clones ranked in the top ten supply around 13% of the sample. What was sequenced was PBMCs or a T cell subset sorted from them (not recorded which). These receptors were collected from an adult woman who had mild COVID-19 (a few samples of this study predate the infection). The sample titles of this study are shuffled in the database, so cell type and time point are left out; the donor was told from shared clones.

V and J are TRBV20-1 and TRBJ2-4, with 10 bases identical to TRBD1. From germline, CDR1 is DFQATT and CDR2 SNEGSKA (reference sequence). The CDR3 consists of 16 residues. V was clipped by 0 bases and J by 5 bases; unmatched bases: 7. CDR3 sequence reads: CSAREGQGVPQNIQYF. CDR3 in DNA: TGCAGTGCTAGAGAAGGACAGGGGGTTCCCCAAAACATTCAGTACTTC.

V and J are TRBV10-3 and TRBJ1-6; TRBD1 aligns across 9 bases. J lost 7 bases, V lost 7 bases, and 2 bases had no gene match. The CDR3 runs to 13 residues. The V gene's germline CDR1 is ENHRY and CDR2 SYGVKD. The CDR3 DNA follows: TGTGCCATCACGACAGGGGGGAATTCACCCCTCCACTTT. Translation gives CAITTGGNSPLHF.